The 28 T cell receptor beta chains listed next were all sequenced from one sample in a study of blood T cell repertoires in COVID-19. Some clones are missing from TCRdb's copy, which holds only in-frame ones; the method was immunoSEQ multiplex PCR. The repertoire holds tens of thousands of clones, with approximately 91% as singletons. The sample consisted of peripheral blood. The receptors shown here come from a human donor in a cohort sampled during active COVID-19.

The chain uses TRBV27 and TRBJ2-3, with D perhaps matching TRBD2 (6 bases). The CDR3 loop spans 12 amino acids. Germline V lookup: CDR1 MNHEY, CDR2 SMNVEV (reference sequence). V lost 6 bases, J lost 8 bases, and 12 bases lay in between. The CDR3: CASRAETSTQYF. Here the CDR3 DNA reads TGTGCCAGCAGGGCGGAGACTAGTACGCAGTATTTT.

This clone appeared a few times. The CDR3 region has the DNA TGCGCCAGCAGCCAAGATGGCCTCAGAGGGACGCAGTATTTT. Residues: CASSQDGLRGTQYF. The chain joins TRBV4-1 to TRBJ2-3, with D perhaps TRBD2 (5 bases). The CDR3 totals 14 residues. Germline CDR1 MGHRA, CDR2 YSYEKL. The V and J ends lost 0 bases and 9 bases respectively, with 13 bases between them.

This clone occurred once. The chain is built from TRBV7-2 and TRBJ2-7, with 8 positions matching TRBD1. Losses at the gene ends were 1 base for V and 2 bases for J; bases not matched to a gene: 4. The CDR3 runs 15 residues. From germline, CDR1 is SGHTA and CDR2 FQGNSA. CDR3 in amino acids: CASSLVDRETYEQYF. The CDR3 region has the DNA TGTGCCAGCAGCTTAGTGGACAGGGAAACCTACGAGCAGTACTTC. Supplemented by reference TRBV7-2 and TRBJ2-7, the full variable domain reads GAGVSQSPSNKVTEKGKDVELRCDPISGHTALYWYRQSLGQGLEFLIYFQGNSAPDKSGLPSDRFSAERTGGSVSTLTIQRTQQEDSAVYLCASSLVDRETYEQYFGPGTRLTVT.

CDR3 DNA sequence: TGTGCCAGCAACTCGTACCCTAGCGGGGCGAACACCGGGGAGCTGTTTTTT. This sequence encodes CASNSYPSGANTGELFF. This rearrangement joins TRBV11-2 to TRBJ2-2; the match to TRBD2 covers 9 bases. V was clipped by 7 bases and J by 0 bases; unmatched bases: 9. CDR1 is SGHAT and CDR2 is FQNNGV in the germline V gene. The CDR3 extends over 17 amino acids.

V usage is TRBV5-1 and J usage is TRBJ2-2, with unresolved D. Germline loops: CDR1 SGHRS, CDR2 YFSETQ. Trimming removed 6 bases from V and 6 bases from J, with 18 bases in between. There are 15 residues in the CDR3. This chain's CDR3 is CASTIVASFPGELFF. The CDR3 DNA follows: TGCGCCAGCACCATTGTGGCTAGTTTTCCCGGGGAGCTGTTTTTT.

This chain connects TRBV4-3 to TRBJ2-3, with a tentative D call TRBD2 (6 bases). The germline V and J ends were trimmed by 1 base and 2 bases, with 19 bases remaining between them. The germline CDR1 and CDR2 sequences are LGHNA and YSLEER. CDR3 length: 18 residues. CDR3 sequence: CASSQVYHGLFTTDTQYF. CDR3 DNA: TGCGCCAGCAGCCAAGTTTACCACGGACTATTCACCACAGATACGCAGTATTTT.

This chain joins TRBV28 and TRBJ1-2; D unresolved. The CDR3 has 10 residues. With 7 bases removed from V and 8 bases from J, the gap between germline ends came to 8 bases. CDR1 and CDR2 from the germline V gene are MDHEN and SYDVKM. CDR3 in amino acids: CASMSSGYTF. CDR3 nucleotides: TGTGCCAGCATGTCCTCGGGCTACACCTTC.

The rearrangement links TRBV10-1 to TRBJ2-4; tentative D call: TRBD1 (5 bases). The CDR3 totals 15 residues. Germline loops: CDR1 WNHNN, CDR2 SYGVQD (reference sequence). V was cut by 2 bases and J by 5 bases, with 13 bases left in between. This CDR3 is CASSEGHSAQNIQYF. DNA for the CDR3: TGCGCCAGCAGTGAGGGACACTCAGCACAAAACATTCAGTACTTC.

The rearrangement joins TRBV9 to TRBJ2-5, with D tentatively TRBD1 (6 bases). CDR3 length: 15 amino acids. The germline V gene encodes CDR1 SGDLS and CDR2 YYNGEE. V was pared by 5 bases and J by 4 bases, with 18 bases between. Here the CDR3 DNA reads TGTGCCAGCAGTGCCCCGATCACAGGGCGAGAGACCCAGTACTTC. It encodes CASSAPITGRETQYF.

V gene TRBV7-8 combines with J gene TRBJ2-2; 7 bases map to TRBD2. The germline V gene has CDR1 SGHVS and CDR2 FQNEAQ. The CDR3 consists of 16 residues. The V segment lost 5 bases and the J segment 2 bases; nucleotides outside the gene matches: 8. The CDR3 loop reads CASSLPGLTNTGELFF. The CDR3 DNA is TGTGCCAGCAGCCTCCCGGGACTAACCAACACCGGGGAGCTGTTTTTT.

The gene calls are TRBV6-2 or TRBV6-3 and TRBJ2-1; 8 positions agree with TRBD2. Per the germline V gene, CDR1 is MNHEY and CDR2 is SVGEGT. The junction had 12 bases not matched to a gene; V was cut back by 0 bases and J by 8 bases. This CDR3 spans 17 amino acids. The CDR3 protein is CASSYSGGSGSVYEQFF. The CDR3 region has the DNA TGTGCCAGCAGTTACTCGGGGGGGAGCGGGAGTGTTTATGAGCAGTTCTTC.

The chain recombines TRBV10-1 with TRBJ1-3; D not resolved. Germline CDR1 and CDR2: WNHNN and SYGVQD (reference sequence). The CDR3 sequence is 12 residues long. CDR3 in DNA: TGCGCGGTTGGAGGGAATGGAAACACCATATATTTT. This translates into CAVGGNGNTIYF.

The V call is TRBV19, the J call TRBJ2-1; no clear D gene. This CDR3 spans 12 amino acids. V shed 3 bases and J shed 7 bases, with 7 bases lying between them. CDR1 and CDR2 from the germline V gene are LNHDA and SQIVND (reference sequence). The CDR3 DNA reads as TGTGCCAGTAGTATTCAGATAAATGAGCAGTTCTTC. It encodes CASSIQINEQFF.

The genes are TRBV7-3 and TRBJ2-3; 9 bases are shared with TRBD2. V dropped 1 base and J dropped 2; count of bases not matched to a gene: 4. The germline V gene encodes CDR1 SGHTA and CDR2 FQGTGA. CDR3 length: 16 amino acids. The CDR3 bases are TGTGCCAGCAGCTTAATAGCGGGAGTGGCCACAGATACGCAGTATTTT. Residues: CASSLIAGVATDTQYF.

The CDR3 coding sequence is TGTGCCAGCTCCACGGGGGCAGATACGCAGTATTTT. This encodes CASSTGADTQYF. This chain links TRBV2 with TRBJ2-3; possible D gene TRBD2, 6 bases. The germline CDR1 and CDR2 sequences are SNHLY and FYNNEI. The CDR3 extends over 12 amino acids. V lost 8 bases and J 4 bases, leaving 10 bases between the germline ends.

This chain connects TRBV3-1 (or the pseudogene TRBV3-2) to TRBJ2-7; TRBD1 might be the D (6 bases). Germline V CDR1 and CDR2: LGHDT, YNNKEL (reference sequence). The CDR3 sequence is 15 residues long. The V end lost 1 base, the J end lost 6 bases, and 16 bases lay between the germline ends. The CDR3 nucleotides read TGTGCCAGCAGCCAAGGAGGGTCCCTGGGGGCCGAGCAGTACTTC. Residues: CASSQGGSLGAEQYF.

The V gene is TRBV15, the J gene TRBJ1-6; D is possibly TRBD1 (5 bases). From germline, CDR1 is LNHNV and CDR2 YYDKDF (reference sequence). The ends were cut back, 10 bases at V and 3 bases at J, with 22 bases in the middle. There are 17 residues in the CDR3. The CDR3 DNA is TGTGCCAGCAGAAATTCCTGGGGGGACTACTATAATTCACCCCTCCACTTT. As protein: CASRNSWGDYYNSPLHF.

The CDR3 coding sequence is TGTGCCAGCATTCGGACAGGGAGCACAGATACGCAGTATTTT. It is translated as CASIRTGSTDTQYF. J is TRBJ2-3 and V is TRBV6-5; 8 nucleotides match TRBD1. This CDR3 region has 14 residues. With V trimmed by 7 bases and J by 0 bases, 3 bases remained unmatched. The germline CDR1 and CDR2 sequences are MNHEY and SVGAGI.

The J gene is TRBJ1-1, the V gene TRBV24-1; D call uncertain. Germline V gene sequence: CDR1 KGHDR, CDR2 SFDVKD. The CDR3 runs 13 residues. V was shortened by 3 bases and J by 2 bases, with 6 bases between the two germline ends. DNA for the CDR3: TGTGCCACCAGTGATAAACATAACACTGAAGCTTTCTTT. It translates to CATSDKHNTEAFF.

CDR3 DNA sequence: TGCGCCAGCAGCCAATATGGCTACACCGGGGAGCTGTTTTTT. As protein: CASSQYGYTGELFF. The V gene is TRBV4-3, the J gene TRBJ2-2; D is uncertain. Trimming left V 2 bases short and J 3 bases short, with 7 bases between. The CDR3 consists of 14 residues. Germline V lookup: CDR1 LGHNA, CDR2 YSLEER.

The rearrangement links TRBV4-1 to TRBJ1-2; D is unclear. V lost 1 base to trimming and J lost 3 bases, with 9 bases between them. This CDR3 comprises 14 residues. Per the germline V gene, CDR1 is MGHRA and CDR2 is YSYEKL. CDR3 sequence reads: CASSQVGSDYGYTF. CDR3 nucleotides: TGCGCCAGCAGCCAAGTCGGCAGCGACTATGGCTACACCTTC.

The CDR3, as DNA: TGTGCCAGCAGCTTCCGCAGGGGCTACGAGCAGTACTTC. This encodes CASSFRRGYEQYF. The chain carries TRBV5-6 and TRBJ2-7; the D gene is possibly TRBD1 (6 bases). Germline V gene sequence: CDR1 SGHDT, CDR2 YYEEEE. Trimming left V 2 bases short and J 3 bases short, with 9 bases between. The length of the CDR3 is 13 residues.

The V gene is TRBV18, the J gene TRBJ1-1; D unclear. V was cut by 2 bases and J by 1 base, with 11 bases left in between. The CDR3 totals 15 residues. Germline CDR1 KGHSH, CDR2 LQKENI. The CDR3 protein is CASSPAATENTEAFF. CDR3 nucleotide sequence: TGTGCCAGCTCACCAGCTGCTACAGAGAACACTGAAGCTTTCTTT.

The chain employs TRBV7-3 and TRBJ2-5; 8 bases are shared with TRBD2. The CDR3 sequence is 15 residues long. Germline-derived CDR1 and CDR2 are SGHTA and FQGTGA. The J segment lost 3 bases and the V segment lost 5 bases, leaving 8 bases of the junction unmatched. CDR3 protein: CASSLGVAGKETQYF. The DNA for the CDR3 is TGTGCCAGCAGCCTCGGGGTAGCGGGGAAAGAGACCCAGTACTTC.

In its sample, this clone was seen a few times. The chain has TRBV6-5 and TRBJ1-4, with TRBD1 as a possible D gene (5 bases). Trimming pared 0 bases from V and 8 bases from J, leaving 7 bases between. Germline loops: CDR1 MNHEY, CDR2 SVGAGI. The CDR3 is 13 amino acids. For the CDR3, the DNA is TGTGCCAGCAGTTACTCCGGGGGGGAAAAACTGTTTTTT. As protein: CASSYSGGEKLFF.

The chain couples TRBV7-9 to TRBJ2-7; 8 bases fit TRBD2. CDR1 and CDR2 (germline): SEHNR, FQNEAQ (reference sequence). Unmatched junction bases numbered 7, after V lost 1 base and J lost 5 bases. This CDR3 region has 15 residues. CDR3 in DNA: TGTGCCAGCAGCTTAGACGGTACGGGGGGGGACGAGCAGTACTTC. Its translation is CASSLDGTGGDEQYF.

The rearrangement joins TRBV6-5 to TRBJ1-5, with TRBD1 matching over 9 bases. V lost 6 bases, J lost 4 bases, and 7 bases stayed unmatched. The CDR3 totals 15 residues. Germline CDR1 reads MNHEY; CDR2 reads SVGAGI. The CDR3 loop reads CASSRDRVVNQPQHF. DNA of the CDR3: TGTGCCAGCAGCCGGGACAGGGTAGTTAATCAGCCCCAGCATTTT.

This CDR3 reads CASSLVRGGTSTDTQYF. The CDR3 DNA sequence: TGTGCCAGCAGCTTAGTTCGGGGGGGCACTAGCACAGATACGCAGTATTTT. V and J are TRBV11-2 and TRBJ2-3; 8 positions match TRBD2. CDR1 SGHAT and CDR2 FQNNGV come from the germline V gene. CDR3 length: 17 residues. V shed 1 base, J shed 0 bases, and the junction held 6 bases outside the gene matches.